Sequencing of this T cell receptor beta chain was carried out in a study of T-cell memory formation after mild COVID-19. Study overall: Largely, TCR clusters stayed within a single donor. Study-wide points: Pre-infection memory carried some responding clones, suggesting that cross-reactive memory joined. Clones contracting across day 15 to 85 had a balanced CD4/CD8 profile; later expanding clones leaned CD4+.

CDR1 SEHNR and CDR2 FQNEAQ come from the germline V gene (reference sequence). This CDR3 region has 15 residues. J lost 1 base, V lost 5 bases, and 7 bases had no gene match. This clonotype was observed a handful of times. Antigen: not known. Amplification by 5'RACE using constant-segment primers produced TCR alpha and TCR beta cDNA libraries that carried sample barcodes and UMIs. TCRdb processed the 5' RACE reads anew with MiXCR; each CDR3 protein has one entry. The table records over 350,000 distinct CDR3 sequences, about a sixth of them present only once. This TCR was recovered from a young man who had mild COVID-19 (a few samples of this study predate the infection). Cell type and time point are not known. Source material: PBMCs or a T cell subset sorted from them (not recorded which). The chain is built from TRBV7-9 and TRBJ1-1, with 7 bases that match TRBD1. The CDR3 nucleotides are TGTGCCAGCAGCCCGAAGGGACAGAGGAACACTGAAGCTTTCTTT. Protein: CASSPKGQRNTEAFF. Using reference TRBV7-9 and TRBJ1-1 for the parts outside the CDR3, the full variable domain is DTGVSQNPRHKITKRGQNVTFRCDPISEHNRLYWYRQTLGQGPEFLTYFQNEAQLEKSRLLSDRFSAERPKGSFSTLEIQRTEQGDSAMYLCASSPKGQRNTEAFFGQGTRLTVV.